These 13 T cell receptor beta chains share one sample of origin, sequenced in a study of cytomegalovirus exposure and HLA in healthy donors. PCR was performed using 60 Vbeta and 13 Jbeta primers. TCRdb's copy holds only in-frame clones and misses some; the assay was immunoSEQ multiplex PCR. Here the sample spans 100,000 to 150,000 clones, approximately 80% being singletons. Sequencing used PBMCs. These receptors came from a man aged 40-49 years in good health and CMV-seronegative.

The V call is TRBV15, the J call TRBJ2-1, with a weak D call TRBD2 (5 bases). The V gene's germline CDR1 is LNHNV and CDR2 YYDKDF (reference sequence). The CDR3 covers 17 residues. V dropped 0 bases and J dropped 10 bases, with 22 bases sitting between them. The CDR3 coding sequence is TGTGCCACCAGCAGAGATTTGGCCCGGGATTCGGCGGTCGAGCAGTTCTTC. Translated, it gives CATSRDLARDSAVEQFF.

This clone was counted a few times. CDR3 coding DNA: TGTGCCAGTAGTATCGCTGGGGACAGGGGGGGAATGAACACTGAAGCTTTCTTT. This gives the protein CASSIAGDRGGMNTEAFF. The V gene is TRBV19, the J gene TRBJ1-1; 11 bases align to TRBD1. Trimming cost V 3 bases and J 0 bases; bases outside gene matches: 9. The CDR3 is 18 amino acids. CDR1 and CDR2 from the germline V gene are LNHDA and SQIVND (reference sequence). The full variable domain, completed using reference TRBV19 and TRBJ1-1, is DGGITQSPKYLFRKEGQNVTLSCEQNLNHDAMYWYRQDPGQGLRLIYYSQIVNDFQKGDIAEGYSVSREKKESFPLTVTSAQKNPTAFYLCASSIAGDRGGMNTEAFFGQGTRLTVV.

In nucleotides, the CDR3 is TGTGCCAGTAGTGTTCCGGGACTGGGGGAAAAACTGTTTTTT. Translated, it gives CASSVPGLGEKLFF. V usage is TRBV19 and J usage is TRBJ1-4; D possibly corresponds to TRBD1 (5 bases). CDR1 and CDR2 (germline): LNHDA, SQIVND (reference sequence). Trimming stripped 5 bases from V and 8 bases from J, with 15 bases between. This CDR3 has 14 residues.

This clone was seen more than once but under ten times. The chain employs TRBV6-6 and TRBJ1-5; D call uncertain. Germline-derived CDR1 and CDR2 are MNHNY and SVGAGI (reference sequence). The CDR3 has 15 residues. With 6 bases removed from V and 4 bases from J, the gap between germline ends came to 16 bases. The CDR3 DNA reads as TGTGCCAGCAGCCAAAGCCTAGAACCGAATCAGCCCCAGCATTTT. It translates to CASSQSLEPNQPQHF.

The V call is TRBV2, the J call TRBJ2-7; TRBD1 is a possible D gene (6 bases). CDR1 and CDR2 (germline): SNHLY, FYNNEI. The V end was cut by 6 bases, the J end by 3 bases, with 12 bases between. This CDR3 is built from 13 residues. CDR3 in DNA: TGTGCCAGCAGGGGACAAATTAACTACGAGCAGTACTTC. Translated, it gives CASRGQINYEQYF.

The chain employs TRBV27 and TRBJ2-1; TRBD1 is a possible D gene (6 bases). Trimming stripped 3 bases from V and 4 bases from J, with 10 bases between. Per germline, CDR1 MNHEY and CDR2 SMNVEV (reference sequence). The CDR3 totals 14 residues. CDR3 region: CASSLGQDYNEQFF. The CDR3 coding sequence is TGTGCCAGCAGTTTGGGACAAGATTACAATGAGCAGTTCTTC.

The chain has TRBV13 and TRBJ2-3, with 15 bases fitting TRBD2. The CDR3 is made up of 18 amino acids. CDR1 is PRHDT, CDR2 FYEKMQ, per germline (reference sequence). Trimming cost V 5 bases and J 2 bases; bases outside gene matches: 8. The CDR3 region is CASSPGLAGGPHTDTQYF. In nucleotides, the CDR3 is TGTGCCAGCAGCCCAGGACTAGCGGGGGGGCCCCACACAGATACGCAGTATTTT.

This chain connects TRBV27 to TRBJ1-2; possible D gene TRBD1, 6 bases. The CDR3 loop spans 14 amino acids. Germline assignment: CDR1 MNHEY and CDR2 SMNVEV (reference sequence). V gave up 1 base and J gave up 4 bases, with 10 bases separating them. The CDR3 bases are TGTGCCAGCAGTTTATGGGGGCCCACCTATGGCTACACCTTC. Protein: CASSLWGPTYGYTF.

The V and J genes are TRBV19 and TRBJ1-2; D call uncertain. The CDR3 spans 10 residues. Germline V CDR1 and CDR2: LNHDA, SQIVND (reference sequence). Trimming removed 10 bases from V and 6 bases from J, with 9 bases in between. CDR3 bases: TGTGCCACCCGGCGGGATGGCTACACCTTC. Its protein is CATRRDGYTF.

V and J are TRBV28 and TRBJ2-7; D might be TRBD1 (7 bases). Germline V gives CDR1 MDHEN, CDR2 SYDVKM. The CDR3 is made up of 14 amino acids. Trimming took 6 bases from V and 5 from J, leaving 17 bases between them. Here the CDR3 DNA reads TGTGCCAGCAGGACGACGACAGGGAGGCACGAGCAGTACTTC. This encodes CASRTTTGRHEQYF.

The chain combines TRBV5-6 with TRBJ2-5; 8 bases fit TRBD1. The CDR3 totals 14 residues. V shed 3 bases, J shed 2 bases, and the junction held 3 bases outside the gene matches. Germline CDR1 and CDR2: SGHDT and YYEEEE. The CDR3 DNA reads TGTGCCAGCAGCTGGGGACAGGTTCAAGAGACCCAGTACTTC. Translating gives CASSWGQVQETQYF.

This clone was observed once. The chain joins TRBV5-4 to TRBJ1-4, with TRBD1 as a possible D gene (5 bases). The germline V gene has CDR1 SGHNT and CDR2 YYREEE (reference sequence). The CDR3 extends over 16 amino acids. The V end lost 1 base, the J end lost 8 bases, and 18 bases lay between the germline ends. CDR3 amino acids: CASSLRSVGAAEKLFF. The DNA of the CDR3 is TGTGCCAGCAGCTTGAGGTCGGTTGGGGCTGCGGAAAAACTGTTTTTT.

The chain is built from TRBV5-4 and TRBJ2-3, with TRBD1 as a possible D gene (5 bases). CDR3 length: 15 amino acids. CDR1 is SGHNT, CDR2 YYREEE, per germline (reference sequence). The germline V and J ends were trimmed by 4 bases and 4 bases, with 16 bases remaining between them. The CDR3, as DNA: TGTGCCAGCAGCCACCGGGCCCAGGGCTCAGATACGCAGTATTTT. As protein: CASSHRAQGSDTQYF.